This T cell receptor (beta chain) is drawn from a study of blood T cell repertoires in COVID-19. At the level of the study: Sources were T cells, B-cell-depleted T cells, or PBMCs; the material itself was cDNA or gDNA.

V dropped 7 bases and J dropped 8 bases, with 17 bases sitting between them. This CDR3 has 14 amino acids. Germline lookup yields CDR1 LNHDA and CDR2 SQIVND (reference sequence). The assay was immunoSEQ multiplex PCR, and TCRdb's table has in-frame clones only and misses some. The repertoire holds over 200,000 clones, with approximately 91% as singletons. Sequencing was performed on peripheral blood. This clonotype was obtained from a man aged 60-69 years who had recovered from COVID-19. The genes are TRBV19 and TRBJ1-4, with a weak D call TRBD1 (6 bases). DNA of the CDR3: TGTGCCAGTAACTTCCAGGGGACATCCGAAAAACTGTTTTTT. Protein sequence: CASNFQGTSEKLFF.